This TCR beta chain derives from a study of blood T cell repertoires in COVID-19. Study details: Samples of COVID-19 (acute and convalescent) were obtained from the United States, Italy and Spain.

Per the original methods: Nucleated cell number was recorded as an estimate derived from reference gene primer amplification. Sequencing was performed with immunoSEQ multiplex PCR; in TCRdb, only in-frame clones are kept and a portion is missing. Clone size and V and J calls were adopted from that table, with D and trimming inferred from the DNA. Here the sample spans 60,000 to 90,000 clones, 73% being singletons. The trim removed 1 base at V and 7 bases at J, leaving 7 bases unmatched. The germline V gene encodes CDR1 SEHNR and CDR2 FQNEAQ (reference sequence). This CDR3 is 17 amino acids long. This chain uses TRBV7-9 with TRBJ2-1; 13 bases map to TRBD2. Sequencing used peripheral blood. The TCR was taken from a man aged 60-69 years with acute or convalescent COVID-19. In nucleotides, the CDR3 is TGTGCCAGCAGCTTAGTGTTAAGGACTAGCGGGAGAAATGAGCAGTTCTTC. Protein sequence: CASSLVLRTSGRNEQFF.